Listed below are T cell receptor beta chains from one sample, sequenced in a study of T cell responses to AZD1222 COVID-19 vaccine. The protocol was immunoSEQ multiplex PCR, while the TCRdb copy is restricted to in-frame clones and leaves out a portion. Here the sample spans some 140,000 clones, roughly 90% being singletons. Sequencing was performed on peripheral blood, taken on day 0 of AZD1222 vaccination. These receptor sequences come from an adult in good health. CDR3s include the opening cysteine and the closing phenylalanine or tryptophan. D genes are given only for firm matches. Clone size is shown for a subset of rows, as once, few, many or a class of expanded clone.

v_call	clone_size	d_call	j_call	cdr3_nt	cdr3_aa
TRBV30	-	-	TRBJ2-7	TGTGCCTCCACCCCTCCGGGAGCCTACGAGCAGTACTTC	CASTPPGAYEQYF
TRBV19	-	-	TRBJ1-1	TGTGCCAGTAGTGTGTCCACAGGGCGCACTGAAGCTTTCTTT	CASSVSTGRTEAFF
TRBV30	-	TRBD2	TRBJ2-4	TGTGCCTTGACTAGCGGGAGGGCCCAGGCCAAAAACATTCAGTACTTC	CALTSGRAQAKNIQYF
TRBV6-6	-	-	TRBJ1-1	TGTGCCAGCAGTTCCGGGGGCACTGAAGCTTTCTTT	CASSSGGTEAFF
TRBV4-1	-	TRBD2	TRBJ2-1	TGCGCCAGCAGCCAAGAAACCTCGCGGGGGTTCCATGAGCAGTTCTTC	CASSQETSRGFHEQFF
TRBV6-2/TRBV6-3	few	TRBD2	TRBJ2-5	TGTGCCAGCAGTTTAATCCCGGGACTAGCAGGGGAGACCCAGTACTTC	CASSLIPGLAGETQYF
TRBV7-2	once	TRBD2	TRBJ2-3	TGTGCCAGCAGCTCCTCCCTGGGCGGGAGAAGAGATACGCAGTATTTT	CASSSSLGGRRDTQYF
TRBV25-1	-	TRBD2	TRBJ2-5	TGTGCCAGCAGTGTATTAACTAGCGGGAGCCAAGAGACCCAGTACTTC	CASSVLTSGSQETQYF
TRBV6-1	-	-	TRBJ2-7	TGTGCCAGCAGTGAAAGCCCAGGGGCTCAGCAGTACTTC	CASSESPGAQQYF
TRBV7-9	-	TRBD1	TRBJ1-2	TGTGCCAGCAGCTCCGGACAGGGGGCGGCTAACTATGGCTACACCTTC	CASSSGQGAANYGYTF
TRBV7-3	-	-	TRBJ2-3	TGTGCCAGCAGCTTATTGGGGTCAGGCGGAACCACAGATACGCAGTATTTT	CASSLLGSGGTTDTQYF
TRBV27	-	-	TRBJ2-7	TGTGCCAGCAGCCGGGACTTATATTCCTACGAGCAGTACTTC	CASSRDLYSYEQYF
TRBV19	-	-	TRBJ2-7	TGTGCCAGTAGAAGGGGGGAATTCGGCGAGCAGTACTTC	CASRRGEFGEQYF
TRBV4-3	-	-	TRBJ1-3	TGCGCCAGCAGCCAGATCAACAGGGTTTTGGGCTTTGGAAACACCATATATTTT	CASSQINRVLGFGNTIYF
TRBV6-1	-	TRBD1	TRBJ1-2	TGTGCCAGCAGTGAAGAGGGGGCGTACGGCTACACCTTC	CASSEEGAYGYTF
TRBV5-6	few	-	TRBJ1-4	TGTGCCAGCAGCTTGAGGGGCGGGGTTGAAAAACTGTTTTTT	CASSLRGGVEKLFF
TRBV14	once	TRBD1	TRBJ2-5	TGTGCCAGCAGCCAAGAGGGACAGGGCCGTCAAGAGACCCAGTACTTC	CASSQEGQGRQETQYF
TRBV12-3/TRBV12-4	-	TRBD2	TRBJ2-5	TGTGCCAGCAGCTCCTGGGGGGGGAAGACCCAGTACTTC	CASSSWGGKTQYF
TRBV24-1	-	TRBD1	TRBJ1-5	TGTGCCACCAGCGACAGGGCCGGTCAGCCCCAGCATTTT	CATSDRAGQPQHF
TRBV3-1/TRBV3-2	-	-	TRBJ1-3	TGTGCCAGCAGCAACACTGACACTCCTGGAAACACCATATATTTT	CASSNTDTPGNTIYF
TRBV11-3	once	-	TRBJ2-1	TGTGCCAGCAGCTTAGATGCGGATGAGCAGTTCTTC	CASSLDADEQFF
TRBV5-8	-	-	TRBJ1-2	TGTGCCAGCAACAGGGACACGAACTATGGCTACACCTTC	CASNRDTNYGYTF
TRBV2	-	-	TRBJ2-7	TGTGCCAGCAGTGGCTGGGGAGTCGCCTACGAGCAGTACTTC	CASSGWGVAYEQYF
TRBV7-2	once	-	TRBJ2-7	TGTGCCAGCAGCTCACAGACCGGACGGATTCCCTACGAGCAGTACTTC	CASSSQTGRIPYEQYF
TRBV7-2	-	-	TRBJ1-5	TGTGCCAGCAGCCAGGGTGGGGGCAGAATATATAGCAATCAGCCCCAGCATTTT	CASSQGGGRIYSNQPQHF
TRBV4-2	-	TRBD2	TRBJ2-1	TGTGCCAGCAGCCAAGATTTGGCGGGGGGGAACAATGAGCAGTTCTTC	CASSQDLAGGNNEQFF
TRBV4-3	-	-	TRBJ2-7	TGCGCCAGCAGCCGCACCCCCTACGAGCAGTACTTC	CASSRTPYEQYF
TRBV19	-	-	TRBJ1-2	TGTGCCAGTAGAGCGGGGGACTATGGCTACACCTTC	CASRAGDYGYTF
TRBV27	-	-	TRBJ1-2	TGTGCCAGCAGTTTAGGTCCAGTCTCGGGTGGCTACACCTTC	CASSLGPVSGGYTF
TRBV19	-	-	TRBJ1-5	TGTGCCAGTAGACTGGACAGTCACGGCAATCAGCCCCAGCATTTT	CASRLDSHGNQPQHF
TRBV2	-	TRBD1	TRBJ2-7	TGTGCCAGCAAACGGGACAGCCTCTACGAGCAGTACTTC	CASKRDSLYEQYF
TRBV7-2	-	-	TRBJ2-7	TGTGCCAGCAGCTTTGCAGGGCCCTACGAGCAGTACTTC	CASSFAGPYEQYF
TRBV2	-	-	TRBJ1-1	TGTGCCAGCAGTGGGGCAGGAGGATTCACTGAAGCTTTCTTT	CASSGAGGFTEAFF
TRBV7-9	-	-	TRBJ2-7	TGTGCCAGCAGCTTAGTCAGGGAGTCCTACGAGCAGTACTTC	CASSLVRESYEQYF
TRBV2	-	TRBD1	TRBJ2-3	TGTGCCAGCATCCCGAGGACAGGGGGCATTACAGATACGCAGTATTTT	CASIPRTGGITDTQYF
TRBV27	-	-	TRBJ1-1	TGTGCCAGCAGTTTTGGGCAGACGAACACTGAAGCTTTCTTT	CASSFGQTNTEAFF
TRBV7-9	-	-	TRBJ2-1	TGTGCCAGCAGCTTAAGTGGCAGGGGGGATGAGCAGTTCTTC	CASSLSGRGDEQFF
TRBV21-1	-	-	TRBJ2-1	TGTGCCAGGCCCGCCGGGGCCCTTTACAATGAGCAGTTCTTC	CARPAGALYNEQFF
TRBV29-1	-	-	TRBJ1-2	TGCAGCGTTGAAGACTTAACAGGGACCCTTAACTATGGCTACACCTTC	CSVEDLTGTLNYGYTF
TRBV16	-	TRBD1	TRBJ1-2	TGTGCCAGCAGCCAATCGAGAACCGGGACAGGGTCCGGCTACACCTTC	CASSQSRTGTGSGYTF
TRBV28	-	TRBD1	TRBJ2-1	TGTGCCAGCACACCAGGGGGTTGGAATGAGCAGTTCTTC	CASTPGGWNEQFF
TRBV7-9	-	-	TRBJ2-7	TGTGCCAGCAGCTTCGCAGACGAGCAGTACTTC	CASSFADEQYF
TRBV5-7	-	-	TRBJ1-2	TGTGCCAGCAGCTTGGGTCCCAGGGCCGAACAAAACTATGGCTACACCTTC	CASSLGPRAEQNYGYTF
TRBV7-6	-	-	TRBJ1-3	TGTGCCAGCAGACCCTACAGCACTGGAAACACCATATATTTT	CASRPYSTGNTIYF
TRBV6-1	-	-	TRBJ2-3	TGTGCCAGCAGTGAAGTCCACACCTACACAGATACGCAGTATTTT	CASSEVHTYTDTQYF
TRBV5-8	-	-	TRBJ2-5	TGTGCCAGCTCAAGGGGAAGGGGCCGATCAATTGGGACCCAGTACTTC	CASSRGRGRSIGTQYF
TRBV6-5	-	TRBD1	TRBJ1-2	TGTGCCAGCAGCGAGGACAGGGGGCTTGGCTACACCTTC	CASSEDRGLGYTF
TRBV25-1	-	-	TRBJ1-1	TGTGCCAGCAGTGCCCTGAGGACACGGTCGATGAACACTGAAGCTTTCTTT	CASSALRTRSMNTEAFF
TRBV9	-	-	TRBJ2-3	TGTGCCAGCAGCGTAGTTCAGGGACTCACAGATACGCAGTATTTT	CASSVVQGLTDTQYF
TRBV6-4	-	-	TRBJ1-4	TGTGCCAGCACCGACGGGGCAGTTAGGGGAACTAATGAAAAACTGTTTTTT	CASTDGAVRGTNEKLFF
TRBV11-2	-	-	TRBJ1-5	TGTGCCAGCAGCCTTGGACCGGCTCAGCCCCAGCATTTT	CASSLGPAQPQHF